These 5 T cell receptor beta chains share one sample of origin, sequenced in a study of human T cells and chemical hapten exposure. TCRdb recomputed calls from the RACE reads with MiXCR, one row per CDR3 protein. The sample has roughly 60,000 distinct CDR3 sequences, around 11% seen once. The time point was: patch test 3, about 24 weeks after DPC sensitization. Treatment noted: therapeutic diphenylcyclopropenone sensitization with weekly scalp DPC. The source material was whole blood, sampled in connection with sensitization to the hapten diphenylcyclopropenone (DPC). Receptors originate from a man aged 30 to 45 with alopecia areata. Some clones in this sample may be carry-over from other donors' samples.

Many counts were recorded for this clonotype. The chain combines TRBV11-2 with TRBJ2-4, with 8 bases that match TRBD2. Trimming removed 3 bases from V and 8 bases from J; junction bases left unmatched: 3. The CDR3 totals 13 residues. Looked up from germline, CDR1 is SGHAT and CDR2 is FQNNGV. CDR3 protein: CASSLGLGDIQYF. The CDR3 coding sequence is TGTGCCAGCAGCTTGGGACTAGGAGACATTCAGTACTTC.

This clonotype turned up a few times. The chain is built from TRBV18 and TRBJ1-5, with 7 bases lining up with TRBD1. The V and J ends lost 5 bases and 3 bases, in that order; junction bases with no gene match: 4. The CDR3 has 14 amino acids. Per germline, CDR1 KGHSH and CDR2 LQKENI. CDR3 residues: CASSMGQNNQPQHF. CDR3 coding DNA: TGTGCCAGCTCAATGGGACAGAACAATCAGCCCCAGCATTTT.

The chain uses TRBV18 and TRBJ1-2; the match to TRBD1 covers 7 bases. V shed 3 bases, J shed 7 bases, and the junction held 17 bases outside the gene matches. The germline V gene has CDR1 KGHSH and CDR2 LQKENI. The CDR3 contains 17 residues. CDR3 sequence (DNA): TGTGCCAGCTCACCCACCCTAATCACAGGGGAAGGACCTGGCTACACCTTC. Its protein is CASSPTLITGEGPGYTF.

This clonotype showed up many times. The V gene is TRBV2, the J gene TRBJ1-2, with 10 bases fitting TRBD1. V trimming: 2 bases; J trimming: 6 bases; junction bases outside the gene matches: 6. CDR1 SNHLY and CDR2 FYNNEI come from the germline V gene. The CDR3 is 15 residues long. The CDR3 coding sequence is TGTGCCAGCAGTGAACTGGGACAGGGGCTCCATGGCTACACCTTC. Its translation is CASSELGQGLHGYTF.

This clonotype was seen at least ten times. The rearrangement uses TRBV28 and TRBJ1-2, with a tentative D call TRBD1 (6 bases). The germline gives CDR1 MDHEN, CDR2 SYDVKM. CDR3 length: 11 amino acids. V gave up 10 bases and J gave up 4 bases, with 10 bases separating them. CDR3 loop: CATLGGYGYTF. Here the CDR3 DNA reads TGTGCCACCTTAGGGGGCTATGGCTACACCTTC.